The entry below gives a single TCR beta chain sequence along with its context. In this sample, this clone turned up a few times. Its binding antigen is unknown. No much larger clonotype is one base removed from it; base qualities were not supplied. The collaborating institutions used their own protocols to collect whole blood in K2EDTA tubes. For TCRbeta analysis, collaborators shipped samples in one of three forms: frozen whole blood, isolated PBMCs, or DNA extracted from either of those sample types. The sample belongs to a study of blood T cell repertoires in COVID-19 (TCRdb year 2020). About the investigation overall: Collaborator samples came from the United States, Italy and Spain and covered acute and convalescent phases of COVID-19. The repertoires were released in a freely available public database meant as a resource for research on the immune response to SARS-CoV-2. The prospective study material was composed of cDNA or gDNA derived from T cells, B-cell-depleted T cells, or PBMCs. The samples were drawn from the first 160 participants of the ongoing ImmuneRACE study and from 1,254 subjects provided by 6 global collaborators. Sample metadata almost always included a de-identified subject ID, COVID-19 status, age in years and sex. The dataset comprised deeply sampled blood TCRbeta repertoires from subjects exposed to, actively infected with, or recovered from COVID-19. Where HLA class I and class II types were available, the types were taken from metadata supplied by the sample provider, not from assay-based typing.

V and J lose 1 base and 1 base, and a span of 11 bases separates them. The CDR3, from cysteine to phenylalanine, totals 16 residues. CDR3 DNA is the only sequence kept; it has 48 bases, read in frame from the first base. The germline V gene specifies MNHNS as CDR1 and SASEGT as CDR2. TCRbeta CDR3 regions were amplified from genomic DNA using the immunoSEQ Assay, a bias-controlled multiplex PCR. The authors' pipeline ran thus. The number of nucleated cells in each sample was estimated from the amplification of reference gene primers within the assay. Sequence reads were collapsed and filtered to measure the absolute abundance of every unique TCRbeta CDR3 rearrangement. For each sample, productive Simpson clonality was calculated as the square root of Simpson's diversity index over productive rearrangements. Drawn from immuneACCESS, this table holds only the in-frame rearrangements with V and J called that TCRdb kept. Clones are partly lost; checked studies trace under half to an unresolved V gene and leave the rest unexplained. For V, J and clone size, that table is used; D and trimming come from the DNA. In all, the sample holds nearly 90,000 clones, and around 89% of those were seen once. The biggest ten clones account for about 0.51% of the sample.

What the authors observed across the whole study: The amount of clinical and demographic metadata varied by source and participant and was provided uncurated.

The clonotype comes from a man aged 55-75 years with acute or convalescent COVID-19. The specimen was peripheral blood. The rearranged segments are TRBV6-1 and TRBJ1-5; TRBD1 is a weak D gene call, 5 bases matching. At the DNA level, the sequence is TGTGCCAGCAGTGAAGACCGACAGAGCAGCAATCAGCCCCAGCATTTT. Its amino acids are CASSEDRQSSNQPQHF.